The 27 T cell receptor beta chains presented below share a single source sample, sequenced in a study of blood T cell repertoires in COVID-19. The table came from immunoSEQ multiplex PCR; TCRdb's copy has only in-frame clones and leaves some out. The table includes 45,000 to 55,000 clones, more than 75% detected once. Sequenced sample: peripheral blood. These receptors all come from a woman of 80 years or more with acute or convalescent COVID-19.

V gene TRBV2 combines with J gene TRBJ1-4; the D is unclear. CDR1 and CDR2 (germline): SNHLY, FYNNEI. V lost 6 bases and J lost 10, with 15 bases in between. The CDR3 contains 13 residues. As DNA, the CDR3 is TGTGCCAGCAGCGAAACACATCGTGGAAAACTGTTTTTT. It codes for CASSETHRGKLFF.

The sample holds a few counts of this clone. The V call is TRBV19, the J call TRBJ2-1, with TRBD1 matching 11 bases. This CDR3 is built from 14 residues. Per germline, CDR1 LNHDA and CDR2 SQIVND (reference sequence). Germline trimming cut 6 bases from V and 7 bases from J; bases unmatched to any gene: 5. The CDR3 here is CASRQDRGQNEQFF. The CDR3, as DNA: TGTGCCAGTAGACAGGACAGGGGGCAGAATGAGCAGTTCTTC. Full variable domain (missing parts from reference TRBV19 and TRBJ2-1): DGGITQSPKYLFRKEGQNVTLSCEQNLNHDAMYWYRQDPGQGLRLIYYSQIVNDFQKGDIAEGYSVSREKKESFPLTVTSAQKNPTAFYLCASRQDRGQNEQFFGPGTRLTVL.

The chain couples TRBV30 to TRBJ2-1; D not certain. This CDR3 region has 12 residues. V gave up 3 bases and J gave up 9 bases, with 12 bases separating them. Looked up from germline, CDR1 is GTSNPN and CDR2 is SVGIG (reference sequence). The CDR3 sequence: CAWRASGVEQFF. The CDR3 region has the DNA TGTGCCTGGAGGGCTTCGGGTGTTGAGCAGTTCTTC.

This rearrangement joins TRBV14 to TRBJ2-5, with TRBD2 matching over 13 bases. V was clipped by 4 bases and J by 2 bases; unmatched bases: 19. CDR3 size: 21 residues. Germline CDR1 and CDR2: SGHDN and FVKESK. This CDR3 is CASSRTGVEMTSGRRQETQYF. The CDR3 region has the DNA TGTGCCAGCAGCCGGACAGGGGTAGAGATGACTAGCGGGAGGAGGCAAGAGACCCAGTACTTC.

The J gene is TRBJ1-1, the V gene TRBV19, with 7 positions matching TRBD1. Unmatched junction bases numbered 7, after V lost 5 bases and J lost 4 bases. Germline V gene data show CDR1 as LNHDA and CDR2 as SQIVND (reference sequence). The CDR3 spans 14 residues. The CDR3 loop reads CASSLSDRLTEAFF. The CDR3 DNA sequence: TGTGCCAGTAGTCTGTCGGACAGGCTCACTGAAGCTTTCTTT.

The rearrangement joins TRBV2 to TRBJ2-7; D might be TRBD2 (6 bases). The CDR3 sequence is 14 residues long. Germline values: CDR1 SNHLY, CDR2 FYNNEI. The germline V and J ends were trimmed by 7 bases and 1 base, with 14 bases remaining between them. The CDR3 DNA sequence: TGTGCCAGCACCTACCGGGACTTTTCCTACGAGCAGTACGTC. Translation: CASTYRDFSYEQYV.

This chain links TRBV28 with TRBJ1-3; D perhaps matches TRBD1 (6 bases). This CDR3 spans 14 amino acids. The ends were cut back, 6 bases at V and 4 bases at J, with 13 bases in the middle. CDR1 is MDHEN, CDR2 SYDVKM, per germline. The CDR3 loop reads CASRGQGLGNTIYF. Written as DNA, the CDR3 is TGTGCCAGCAGGGGGCAGGGGTTAGGAAACACCATATATTTT.

The chain has TRBV28 and TRBJ1-5; 8 bases are shared with TRBD1. V shed 3 bases, J shed 7 bases, and the junction held 11 bases outside the gene matches. CDR3 length: 16 residues. The germline V gene has CDR1 MDHEN and CDR2 SYDVKM. The DNA for the CDR3 is TGTGCCAGCAGTTTTTACCGCGGACAGGGACGGCAGCCCCAGCATTTT. Translation gives CASSFYRGQGRQPQHF.

The genes are TRBV15 and TRBJ1-5; TRBD1 agrees at 7 bases. This CDR3 is 17 amino acids long. Germline values: CDR1 LNHNV, CDR2 YYDKDF (reference sequence). The V segment lost 0 bases and the J segment 4 bases; nucleotides outside the gene matches: 9. The CDR3 region is CATSRDIHRGNNQPQHF. In nucleotides, the CDR3 is TGTGCCACCAGCAGAGATATTCACAGGGGAAATAATCAGCCCCAGCATTTT. Filled out from reference TRBV15 and TRBJ1-5, the complete variable domain reads DAMVIQNPRYQVTQFGKPVTLSCSQTLNHNVMYWYQQKSSQAPKLLFHYYDKDFNNEADTPDNFQSRRPNTSFCFLDIRSPGLGDTAMYLCATSRDIHRGNNQPQHFGDGTRLSIL.

The chain uses TRBV21-1 and TRBJ2-7; the D call of TRBD1 is as the table states it, not checked on the DNA. TRBV21-1 is termed a pseudogene. This CDR3 comprises 14 residues. The CDR3 nucleotides are TGTGCCAGCAGCCCTCAGGACAGACAATACGAGCAGTACGTC. This gives the protein CASSPQDRQYEQYV.

The chain recombines TRBV27 with TRBJ2-1; 14 bases line up with TRBD2. CDR3 length: 15 residues. In germline, CDR1 is MNHEY, CDR2 SMNVEV (reference sequence). V gave up 6 bases and J gave up 6 bases; unmatched junction bases: 4. The DNA for the CDR3 is TGTGCCAGCAGCTTGGGGACTAGCGGGAGCAATGAGCAGTTCTTC. Protein sequence: CASSLGTSGSNEQFF.

This clone occurred a few times. V gene TRBV27 combines with J gene TRBJ1-1, with D tentatively TRBD1 (5 bases). The CDR3 spans 13 residues. Looked up from germline, CDR1 is MNHEY and CDR2 is SMNVEV (reference sequence). Trimming left V 0 bases short and J 11 bases short, with 13 bases between. The CDR3 nucleotides are TGTGCCAGCAGTTTATCTGGCGGGGCTTTGGCTTTCTTT. It specifies CASSLSGGALAFF.

The chain links TRBV7-9 to TRBJ1-1; maybe TRBD1 (5 bases). Between the trimmed V and J ends, which lost 0 bases and 0 bases, there was a span of 11 bases. From germline, CDR1 is SEHNR and CDR2 FQNEAQ (reference sequence). The CDR3 is made up of 16 amino acids. The CDR3 here is CASSLAEGNLNTEAFF. In nucleotides, the CDR3 is TGTGCCAGCAGCTTAGCGGAGGGGAATCTGAACACTGAAGCTTTCTTT.

The genes are TRBV10-3 and TRBJ1-2; D ambiguous. Germline V gives CDR1 ENHRY, CDR2 SYGVKD. Trimming shortened V by 8 bases and J by 3 bases, and 7 bases separated the two germline ends. CDR3 size: 11 residues. CDR3 sequence: CAISPDYGYTF. DNA for the CDR3: TGTGCCATCTCGCCGGACTATGGCTACACCTTC.

This clone was observed a few times. CDR3 in amino acids: CAIGQGDTGELFF. The CDR3 coding sequence is TGTGCCATCGGACAGGGGGACACCGGGGAGCTGTTTTTT. The rearrangement uses TRBV11-3 and TRBJ2-2; 10 positions agree with TRBD1. This CDR3 is built from 13 residues. With 10 bases clipped from V and 3 bases from J, the junction kept 2 bases outside the gene matches. CDR1 and CDR2 from the germline V gene are SGHNT and YENEEA.

The V call is TRBV5-1, the J call TRBJ2-3; possible D gene TRBD1, 6 bases. Trimming cost V 4 bases and J 5 bases, with 17 bases left between them. Germline CDR1 SGHRS, CDR2 YFSETQ. The CDR3 has 15 amino acids. DNA of the CDR3: TGCGCCAGCAGCCCCGGGTGGGGGCGCGGAGATACGCAGTATTTT. Translation gives CASSPGWGRGDTQYF.

This clone was observed a few times. V is TRBV6-1 and J is TRBJ1-5; 9 nucleotides line up with TRBD1. V was clipped by 2 bases and J by 11 bases; unmatched bases: 19. This CDR3 has 18 amino acids. From germline, CDR1 is MNHNS and CDR2 SASEGT. The CDR3 DNA is TGTGCCAGCAGTGAATCCTACGTCGCGCACAGGGGGCTAACGACCCAGCATTTT. This codes for CASSESYVAHRGLTTQHF.

V is TRBV19 and J is TRBJ2-1; D not certain. The CDR3 covers 14 residues. V was clipped by 1 base and J by 2 bases, with 6 bases between them. Germline V gives CDR1 LNHDA, CDR2 SQIVND (reference sequence). The DNA for the CDR3 is TGTGCCAGTAGTATAGGTTCCACCTACAATGAGCAGTTCTTC. This codes for CASSIGSTYNEQFF.

The rearrangement uses TRBV28 and TRBJ2-7; 10 nucleotides align to TRBD1. The CDR3 sequence is 14 residues long. V lost 6 bases to trimming and J lost 5 bases; unmatched junction nucleotides: 7. Germline V lookup: CDR1 MDHEN, CDR2 SYDVKM. CDR3 nucleotide sequence: TGTGCCAGCAGCTCCGGGACAGGGGACCACGAGCAGTACTTC. This sequence encodes CASSSGTGDHEQYF.

This chain links TRBV5-1 with TRBJ2-1, with D possibly matching TRBD1 (6 bases). The germline V and J ends were trimmed by 3 bases and 4 bases, with 8 bases remaining between them. Germline CDR1 is SGHRS and CDR2 is YFSETQ. The CDR3 loop spans 13 amino acids. Here the CDR3 reads CASSYRDYNEQFF. As DNA, the CDR3 is TGCGCCAGCAGCTACAGGGATTACAATGAGCAGTTCTTC.

The V and J genes are TRBV3-1 (or the pseudogene TRBV3-2) and TRBJ1-6; D uncertain. CDR1 is LGHDT, CDR2 YNNKEL, per germline (reference sequence). The CDR3 consists of 14 residues. Trimming cost V 2 bases and J 6 bases, with 8 bases left between them. CDR3 in DNA: TGTGCCAGCAGCCAAATCGGGGTTAATTCACCCCTCCACTTT. This sequence encodes CASSQIGVNSPLHF.

This chain joins TRBV19 and TRBJ1-6; D might be TRBD1 (6 bases). Deletions cut 3 bases from V and 3 bases from J, with 12 bases between. The CDR3 runs 16 residues. Germline CDR1 and CDR2: LNHDA and SQIVND (reference sequence). The chain's CDR3 is CASSMVDRVYNSPLHF. The CDR3 DNA is TGTGCCAGTAGTATGGTGGACAGAGTCTATAATTCACCCCTCCACTTT.

The chain uses TRBV5-4 and TRBJ2-3; 9 bases fit TRBD2. V shed 3 bases and J 7 bases; nucleotides not matched to a gene: 12. The CDR3 is made up of 16 amino acids. Germline V gene lookup returns CDR1 SGHNT and CDR2 YYREEE (reference sequence). CDR3 DNA sequence: TGTGCCAGCAGCTCGGTAACTAGCGGGCTCCCCTATACGCAGTATTTT. Residues: CASSSVTSGLPYTQYF.

The CDR3 reads CSGGEGGTGELFF. In DNA form, the CDR3 reads TGCAGCGGTGGTGAGGGAGGGACCGGGGAGCTGTTTTTT. The J gene is TRBJ2-2, the V gene TRBV29-1; 7 bases are shared with TRBD2. Unmatched junction bases numbered 7, after V lost 7 bases and J lost 5 bases. CDR1 and CDR2 (germline): SQVTM, ANQGSEA. The length of the CDR3 is 13 residues.

The chain combines TRBV19 with TRBJ1-4; D gene uncertain. The germline V gene encodes CDR1 LNHDA and CDR2 SQIVND (reference sequence). This CDR3 has 12 amino acids. V lost 3 bases, J lost 7 bases, and 6 bases lay in between. In nucleotides, the CDR3 is TGTGCCAGTAGTATTCTCGGTGAAAAACTGTTTTTT. Translation gives CASSILGEKLFF.

The gene calls are TRBV28 and TRBJ1-2; TRBD1 matches 7 bases. With V trimmed by 5 bases and J by 3 bases, 0 bases remained unmatched. The CDR3 covers 12 residues. Germline V gives CDR1 MDHEN, CDR2 SYDVKM. CDR3 coding DNA: TGTGCCAGCAGTACAGGGGACTATGGCTACACCTTC. Translated, it gives CASSTGDYGYTF.

V is TRBV7-8 and J is TRBJ2-5; weak D call: TRBD2 (6 bases). The V gene's germline CDR1 is SGHVS and CDR2 FQNEAQ. CDR3 length equals 15 residues. The V gene lost 7 bases and the J gene lost 5 bases, with 20 bases spanning the gap. The CDR3 DNA follows: TGTGCCAGCAACCTGGGGCTGCTCCGGGAGGAGACCCAGTACTTC. Translation gives CASNLGLLREETQYF.